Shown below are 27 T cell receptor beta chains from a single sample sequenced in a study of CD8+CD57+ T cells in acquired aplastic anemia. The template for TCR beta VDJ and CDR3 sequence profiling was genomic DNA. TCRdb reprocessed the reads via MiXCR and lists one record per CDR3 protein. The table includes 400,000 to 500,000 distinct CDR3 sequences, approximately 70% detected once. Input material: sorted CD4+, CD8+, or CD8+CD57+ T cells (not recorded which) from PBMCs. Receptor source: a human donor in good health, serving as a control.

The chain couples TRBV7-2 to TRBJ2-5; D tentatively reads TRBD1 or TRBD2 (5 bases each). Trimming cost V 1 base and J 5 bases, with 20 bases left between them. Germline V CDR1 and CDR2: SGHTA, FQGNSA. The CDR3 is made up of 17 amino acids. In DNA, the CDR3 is TGTGCCAGCAGCTTAGACGGGGACGGGCGGCGCGGCGAGACCCAGTACTTC. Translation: CASSLDGDGRRGETQYF.

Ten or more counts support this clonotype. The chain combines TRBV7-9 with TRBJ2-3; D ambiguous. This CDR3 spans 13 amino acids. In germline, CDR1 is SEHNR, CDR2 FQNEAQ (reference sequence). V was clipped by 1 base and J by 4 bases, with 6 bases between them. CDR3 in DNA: TGTGCCAGCAGCTTAGAATTTTCAGATACGCAGTATTTT. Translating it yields CASSLEFSDTQYF.

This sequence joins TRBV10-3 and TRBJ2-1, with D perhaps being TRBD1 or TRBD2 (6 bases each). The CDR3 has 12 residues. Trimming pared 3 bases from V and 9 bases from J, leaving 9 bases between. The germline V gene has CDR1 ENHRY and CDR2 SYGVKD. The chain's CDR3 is CAISEQGGEQFF. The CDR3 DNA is TGTGCCATCAGTGAACAGGGAGGTGAGCAGTTCTTC.

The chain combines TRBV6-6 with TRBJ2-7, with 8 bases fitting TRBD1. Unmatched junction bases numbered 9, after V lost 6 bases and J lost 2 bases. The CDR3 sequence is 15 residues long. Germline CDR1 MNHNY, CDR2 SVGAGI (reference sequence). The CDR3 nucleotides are TGTGCCAGCAGACATACAGGGGGTACGACCTACGAGCAGTACTTC. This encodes CASRHTGGTTYEQYF.

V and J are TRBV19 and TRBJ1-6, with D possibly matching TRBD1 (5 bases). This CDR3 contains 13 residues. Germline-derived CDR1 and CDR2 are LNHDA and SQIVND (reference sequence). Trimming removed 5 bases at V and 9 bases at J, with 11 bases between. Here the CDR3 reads CASSSDTPSPLHF. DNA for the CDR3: TGTGCCAGTAGTTCGGACACCCCTTCACCCCTCCACTTT.

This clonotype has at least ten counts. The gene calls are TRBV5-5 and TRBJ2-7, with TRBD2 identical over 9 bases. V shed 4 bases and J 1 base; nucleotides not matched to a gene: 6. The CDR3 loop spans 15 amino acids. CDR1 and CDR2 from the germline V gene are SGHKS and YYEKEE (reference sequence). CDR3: CASSAGGRRSYEQYF. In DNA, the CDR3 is TGTGCCAGCAGCGCGGGGGGGCGAAGGTCCTACGAGCAGTACTTC.

CDR3 in amino acids: CASSLARTSEAFF. CDR3 coding DNA: TGTGCCAGCAGTTTAGCCCGGACCTCTGAAGCTTTCTTT. The chain employs TRBV12-3 or TRBV12-4 and TRBJ1-1; D gene ambiguous. Trimming removed 0 bases at V and 6 bases at J, with 8 bases between. This CDR3 has 13 amino acids.

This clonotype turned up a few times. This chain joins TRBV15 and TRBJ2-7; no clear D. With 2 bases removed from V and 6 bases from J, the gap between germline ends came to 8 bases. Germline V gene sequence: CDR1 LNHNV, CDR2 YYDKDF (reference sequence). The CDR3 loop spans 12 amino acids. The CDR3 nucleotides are TGTGCCACCAGCAGACCCATTCCCGAGCAGTACTTC. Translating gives CATSRPIPEQYF.

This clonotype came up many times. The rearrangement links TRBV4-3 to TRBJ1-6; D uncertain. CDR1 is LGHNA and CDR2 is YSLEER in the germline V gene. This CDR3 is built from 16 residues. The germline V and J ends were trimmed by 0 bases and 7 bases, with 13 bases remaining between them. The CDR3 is CASSQDYGQYNSPLHF. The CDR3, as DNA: TGCGCCAGCAGCCAAGATTATGGGCAGTACAATTCACCCCTCCACTTT.

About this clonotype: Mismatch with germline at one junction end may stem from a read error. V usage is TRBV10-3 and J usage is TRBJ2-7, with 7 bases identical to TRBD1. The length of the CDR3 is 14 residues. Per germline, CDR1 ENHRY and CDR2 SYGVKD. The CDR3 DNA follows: TGCGCCAGCCTCCCCGGGACAGAAAACGATGGGCAGGACTTC. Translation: CASLPGTENDGQDF.

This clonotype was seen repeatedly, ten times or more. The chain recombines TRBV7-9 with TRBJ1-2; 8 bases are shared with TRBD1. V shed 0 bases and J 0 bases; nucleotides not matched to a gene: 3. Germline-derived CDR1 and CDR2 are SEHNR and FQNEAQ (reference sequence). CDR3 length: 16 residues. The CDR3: CASSLATGVSNYGYTF. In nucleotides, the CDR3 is TGTGCCAGCAGCTTAGCGACAGGGGTGTCTAACTATGGCTACACCTTC.

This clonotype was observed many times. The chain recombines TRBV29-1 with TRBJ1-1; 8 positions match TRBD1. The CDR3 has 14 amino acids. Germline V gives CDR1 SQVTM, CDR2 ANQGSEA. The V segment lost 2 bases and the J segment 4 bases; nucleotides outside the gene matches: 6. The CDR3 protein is CSVEQGARGTEAFF. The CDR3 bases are TGCAGCGTTGAACAGGGGGCGCGTGGCACTGAAGCTTTCTTT. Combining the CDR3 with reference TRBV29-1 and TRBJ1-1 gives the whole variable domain SAVISQKPSRDICQRGTSLTIQCQVDSQVTMMFWYRQQPGQSLTLIATANQGSEATYESGFVIDKFPISRPNLTFSTLTVSNMSPEDSSIYLCSVEQGARGTEAFFGQGTRLTVV.

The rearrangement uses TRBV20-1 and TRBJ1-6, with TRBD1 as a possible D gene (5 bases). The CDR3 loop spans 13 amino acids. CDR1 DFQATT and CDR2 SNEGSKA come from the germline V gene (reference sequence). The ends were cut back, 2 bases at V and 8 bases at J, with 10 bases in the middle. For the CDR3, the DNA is TGCAGTGCTAGATCCCAGGGTTATTCACCCCTCCACTTT. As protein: CSARSQGYSPLHF.

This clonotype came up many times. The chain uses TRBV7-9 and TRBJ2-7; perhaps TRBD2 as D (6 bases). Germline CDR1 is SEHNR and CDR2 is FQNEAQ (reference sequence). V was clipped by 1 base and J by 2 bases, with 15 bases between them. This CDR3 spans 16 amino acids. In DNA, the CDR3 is TGTGCCAGCAGCTTAGTTGGCGGGGAAGGAACCTACGAGCAGTACTTC. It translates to CASSLVGGEGTYEQYF. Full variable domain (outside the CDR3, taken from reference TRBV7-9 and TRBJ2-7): DTGVSQNPRHKITKRGQNVTFRCDPISEHNRLYWYRQTLGQGPEFLTYFQNEAQLEKSRLLSDRFSAERPKGSFSTLEIQRTEQGDSAMYLCASSLVGGEGTYEQYFGPGTRLTVT.

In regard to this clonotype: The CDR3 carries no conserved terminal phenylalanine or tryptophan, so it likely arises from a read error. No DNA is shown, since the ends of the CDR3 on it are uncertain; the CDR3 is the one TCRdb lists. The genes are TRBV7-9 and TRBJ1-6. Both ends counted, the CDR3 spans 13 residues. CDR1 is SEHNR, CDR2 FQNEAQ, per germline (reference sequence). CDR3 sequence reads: CASSSTSFGYVHY.

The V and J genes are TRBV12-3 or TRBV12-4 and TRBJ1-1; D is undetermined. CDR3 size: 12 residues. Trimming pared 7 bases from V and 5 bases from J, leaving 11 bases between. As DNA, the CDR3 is TGTGCCAGCAAATACCGAGGGACTGAAGCTTTCTTT. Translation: CASKYRGTEAFF.

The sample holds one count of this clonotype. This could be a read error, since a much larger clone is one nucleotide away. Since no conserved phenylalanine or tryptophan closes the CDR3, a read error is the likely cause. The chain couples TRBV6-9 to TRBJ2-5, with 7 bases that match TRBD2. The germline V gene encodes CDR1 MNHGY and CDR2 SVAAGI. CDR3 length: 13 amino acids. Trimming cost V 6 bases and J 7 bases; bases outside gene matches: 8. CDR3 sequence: CASSQLAYGTQYS. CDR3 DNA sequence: TGTGCCAGCAGCCAACTAGCGTATGGGACCCAGTACTCC.

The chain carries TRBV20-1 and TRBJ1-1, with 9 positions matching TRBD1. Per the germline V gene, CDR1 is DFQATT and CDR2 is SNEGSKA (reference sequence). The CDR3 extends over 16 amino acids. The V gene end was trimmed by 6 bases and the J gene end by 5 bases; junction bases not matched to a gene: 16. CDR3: CSAGRDREVSSTEAFF. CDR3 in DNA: TGCAGTGCCGGCCGGGACAGGGAGGTCTCGAGTACTGAAGCTTTCTTT.

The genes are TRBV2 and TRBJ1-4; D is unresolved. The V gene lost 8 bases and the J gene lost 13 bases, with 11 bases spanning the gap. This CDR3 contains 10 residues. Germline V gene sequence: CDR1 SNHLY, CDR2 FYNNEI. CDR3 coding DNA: TGTGCCAGCTCGGGAACGCGACTGTTTTTT. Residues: CASSGTRLFF.

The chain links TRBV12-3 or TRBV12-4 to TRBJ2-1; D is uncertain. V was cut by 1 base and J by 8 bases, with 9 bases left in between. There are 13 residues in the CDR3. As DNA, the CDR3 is TGTGCCAGCAGTTTAGGGGCCCGCGATGAGCAGTTCTTC. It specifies CASSLGARDEQFF.

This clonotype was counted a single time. This chain's CDR3 is CAWSVLGGNEQYF. CDR3 nucleotides: TGTGCCTGGAGTGTACTGGGGGGTAACGAGCAGTACTTC. The rearrangement links TRBV30 to TRBJ2-7, with D perhaps matching TRBD2 (6 bases). This CDR3 region has 13 residues. Trimming cost V 0 bases and J 5 bases, with 11 bases left between them. Germline assignment: CDR1 GTSNPN and CDR2 SVGIG (reference sequence). Combining the CDR3 with reference TRBV30 and TRBJ2-7 gives the whole variable domain SQTIHQWPATLVQPVGSPLSLECTVEGTSNPNLYWYRQAAGRGLQLLFYSVGIGQISSEVPQNLSASRPQDRQFILSSKKLLLSDSGFYLCAWSVLGGNEQYFGPGTRLTVT.

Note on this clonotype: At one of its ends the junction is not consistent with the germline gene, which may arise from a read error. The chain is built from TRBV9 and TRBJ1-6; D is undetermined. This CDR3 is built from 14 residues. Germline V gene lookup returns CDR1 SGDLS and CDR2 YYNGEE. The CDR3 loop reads CASSVRQGNWQQYF. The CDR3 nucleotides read TGTGCCAGCAGCGTTCGACAAGGTAATTGGCAGCAGTACTTT.

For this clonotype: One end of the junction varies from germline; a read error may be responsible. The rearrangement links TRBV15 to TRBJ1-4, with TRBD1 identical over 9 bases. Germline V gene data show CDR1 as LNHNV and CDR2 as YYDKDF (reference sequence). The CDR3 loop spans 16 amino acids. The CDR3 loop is CASTRGGGTGNETLFF. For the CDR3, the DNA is TGTGCCAGCACCCGAGGGGGCGGGACAGGGAATGAAACACTGTTTTTT.

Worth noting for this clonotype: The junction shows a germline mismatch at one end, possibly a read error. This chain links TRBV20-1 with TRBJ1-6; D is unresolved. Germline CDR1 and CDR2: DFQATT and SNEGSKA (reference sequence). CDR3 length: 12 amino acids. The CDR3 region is CSATPVNSPPHF. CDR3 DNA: TGCAGTGCTACTCCGGTAAATTCACCCCCCCACTTT.

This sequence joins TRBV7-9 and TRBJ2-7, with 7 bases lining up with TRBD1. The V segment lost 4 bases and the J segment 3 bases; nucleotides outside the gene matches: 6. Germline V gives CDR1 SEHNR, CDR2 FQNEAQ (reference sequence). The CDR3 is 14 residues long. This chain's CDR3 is CASSSQGNNYEQYF. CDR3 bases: TGTGCCAGCAGCTCACAGGGGAATAACTACGAGCAGTACTTC. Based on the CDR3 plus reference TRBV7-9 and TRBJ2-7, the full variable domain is DTGVSQNPRHKITKRGQNVTFRCDPISEHNRLYWYRQTLGQGPEFLTYFQNEAQLEKSRLLSDRFSAERPKGSFSTLEIQRTEQGDSAMYLCASSSQGNNYEQYFGPGTRLTVT.

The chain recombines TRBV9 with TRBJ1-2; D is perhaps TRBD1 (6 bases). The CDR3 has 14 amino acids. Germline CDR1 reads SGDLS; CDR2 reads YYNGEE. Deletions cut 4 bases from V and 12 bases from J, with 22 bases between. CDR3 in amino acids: CASSKTGSNYAHTF. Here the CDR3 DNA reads TGTGCCAGCAGCAAGACAGGTAGCAACTATGCCCACACCTTC.

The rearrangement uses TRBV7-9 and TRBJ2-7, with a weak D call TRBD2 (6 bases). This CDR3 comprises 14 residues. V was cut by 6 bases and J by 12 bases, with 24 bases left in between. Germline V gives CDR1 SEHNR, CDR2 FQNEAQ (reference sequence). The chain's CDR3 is CASSFSGDRHRRYF. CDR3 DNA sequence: TGTGCCAGCAGTTTCTCGGGGGACCGCCACCGTCGGTACTTC.